Below, 2 T cell receptor beta chains from the same sample are listed, as sequenced in a study of blood T cell repertoires in COVID-19. Generated by immunoSEQ multiplex PCR, the TCRdb table keeps only in-frame clones and is missing some. The data contain some 150,000 clones, roughly 80% of them seen just once; the ten biggest clones take up about 39%. Sequenced sample: peripheral blood. These receptors all come from a human donor in a cohort sampled during active COVID-19.

The J gene is TRBJ1-2, the V gene TRBV5-4; TRBD1 aligns across 7 bases. This CDR3 is built from 14 residues. CDR1 is SGHNT and CDR2 is YYREEE in the germline V gene (reference sequence). V lost 4 bases and J lost 8; bases outside the gene matches: 11. The CDR3 reads CASSPRQGKGGYTF. The CDR3 coding sequence is TGTGCCAGCAGCCCAAGACAGGGAAAGGGCGGCTACACCTTC.

Written as DNA, the CDR3 is TGTGCCACCAGCAGAGCCAGAGATACGCAGTATTTT. This codes for CATSRARDTQYF. The chain is built from TRBV15 and TRBJ2-3; D is uncertain. CDR1 LNHNV and CDR2 YYDKDF come from the germline V gene (reference sequence). Between the trimmed V and J ends, which lost 1 base and 5 bases, there was a span of 4 bases. This CDR3 has 12 amino acids.